The TCR beta chain described here comes from a study of blood T cell repertoires in COVID-19. In the study overall: Samples of COVID-19 (acute and convalescent) were obtained from the United States, Italy and Spain. PBMCs, B-cell-depleted T cells, or T cells provided the cDNA or gDNA that made up the material.

Data came from immunoSEQ multiplex PCR; TCRdb stores just in-frame clones and leaves some out. Among 130,000 to 150,000 clones listed, more than 60% were seen once. This clonotype was obtained from a woman aged 55-69 years with acute or convalescent COVID-19. Sample: peripheral blood.

The CDR3 sequence: CSVEAGGLREQYF. CDR3 bases: TGCAGCGTTGAAGCGGGAGGGCTAAGGGAGCAGTACTTC. The chain joins TRBV29-1 to TRBJ2-7, with 8 bases aligning to TRBD2. V was pared by 1 base and J by 7 bases, with 6 bases of the junction left unmatched. This CDR3 comprises 13 residues. Germline V gene lookup returns CDR1 SQVTM and CDR2 ANQGSEA.